This is a list of T cell receptor beta chains from one sample in a study of T cells in localized non-small cell lung cancer. The data were produced by immunoSEQ multiplex PCR, yet TCRdb's version contains in-frame clones alone and is incomplete. Of tens of thousands of clones in the sample, over 80% were seen once. The sequencing here drew on peripheral blood mononuclear cells, taken before any cancer treatment. All receptors come from a woman aged 40-69 years with stage III lung adenocarcinoma. Each CDR3 is given with its conserved first and last residue. D genes are given only for firm matches. For some rows the clone size is stated as once, few or many, or as a class when expanded; others skip it.

j_call,d_call,v_call,clone_size,cdr3_aa,cdr3_nt
TRBJ1-1,.,TRBV28,.,CASFSSSPKAFF,TGTGCCAGCTTCTCCTCTTCGCCTAAAGCTTTCTTT
TRBJ1-2,TRBD1,TRBV6-1,.,CASSEGAGGNYGYTF,TGTGCCAGCAGTGAAGGTGCAGGGGGAAACTATGGCTACACCTTC
TRBJ2-2,TRBD2,TRBV10-1,.,CASSESGGSPGELFF,TGCGCCAGCAGTGAAAGCGGGGGAAGCCCAGGGGAGCTGTTTTTT
TRBJ2-3,TRBD2,TRBV9,.,CASSVDSLAGAQYF,TGTGCCAGCAGCGTAGACTCACTAGCGGGAGCGCAGTATTTT
TRBJ1-3,.,TRBV7-9,.,CASSLGGAGNTIYF,TGTGCCAGCAGCTTAGGGGGGGCTGGAAACACCATATATTTT
TRBJ1-2,TRBD1,TRBV7-2,.,CASSLIRQGSGYTF,TGTGCCAGCAGCTTAATCCGACAGGGTAGTGGCTACACCTTC
TRBJ1-1,TRBD1,TRBV18,.,CASSPGQGANTEAFF,TGTGCCAGCTCACCGGGACAGGGTGCGAACACTGAAGCTTTCTTT
TRBJ1-1,.,TRBV6-1,.,CASRLGPSTEAFF,TGTGCCAGCAGACTCGGACCGAGCACTGAAGCTTTCTTT
TRBJ1-5,TRBD1,TRBV5-5,.,CASSPPGTGGEGNQPQHF,TGTGCCAGCAGCCCCCCCGGGACAGGGGGCGAAGGCAATCAGCCCCAGCATTTT
TRBJ1-2,.,TRBV27,.,CASSLSGNYGYTF,TGTGCCAGCAGTTTATCAGGGAACTATGGCTACACCTTC
TRBJ1-2,.,TRBV7-9,.,CASSSRTSANYGYTF,TGTGCCAGCAGCTCAAGAACCTCCGCAAACTATGGCTACACCTTC
TRBJ2-7,TRBD2,TRBV5-6,once,CASSLETSGASSYEQYF,TGTGCCAGCAGCTTGGAGACTAGCGGGGCCAGCTCCTACGAGCAGTACTTC
TRBJ2-7,.,TRBV28,once,CASSAGLIYEQYF,TGTGCCAGCTCAGCGGGCCTGATCTACGAGCAGTACTTC
TRBJ2-1,.,TRBV5-6,.,CASRFPGSSYNEQFF,TGTGCCAGCCGATTCCCCGGAAGCTCCTACAATGAGCAGTTCTTC
TRBJ2-2,.,TRBV6-6,.,CASRTGLGTGELFF,TGTGCCAGCAGAACAGGGTTGGGCACCGGGGAGCTGTTTTTT
TRBJ1-2,.,TRBV4-1,.,CASSQHSGDRERKNGYTF,TGCGCCAGCAGCCAACATTCGGGAGACCGGGAGCGCAAAAATGGCTACACCTTC
TRBJ2-7,TRBD1,TRBV5-1,.,CASSSTTGGSYEQYF,TGCGCCAGCAGCTCCACGACAGGGGGCTCCTACGAGCAGTACTTC
TRBJ2-5,.,TRBV11-1,few,CASSLDRVRETQYF,TGTGCCAGCAGCTTAGACAGGGTCCGGGAGACCCAGTACTTC
TRBJ1-1,.,TRBV28,.,CASSFLLGGMNTEAFF,TGTGCCAGCAGTTTTTTATTGGGGGGGATGAACACTGAAGCTTTCTTT
TRBJ2-2,TRBD2,TRBV5-4,once,CASSTGLAGGTGELFF,TGTGCCAGCAGCACTGGACTAGCGGGAGGCACCGGGGAGCTGTTTTTT
TRBJ1-4,.,TRBV5-4,.,CASSLDFEKLFF,TGTGCCAGCAGCTTGGACTTCGAAAAACTGTTTTTT
TRBJ1-2,.,TRBV6-1,.,CASSDRVTYGYTF,TGTGCCAGCAGTGACAGGGTAACCTATGGCTACACCTTC
TRBJ1-2,TRBD1,TRBV15,.,CATSSGQGVAGYTF,TGTGCCACCAGTTCGGGACAGGGGGTGGCTGGCTACACCTTC
TRBJ1-1,TRBD1,TRBV7-9,.,CASSLATGRGNTEAFF,TGTGCCAGCAGCTTAGCGACAGGGAGAGGGAACACTGAAGCTTTCTTT
TRBJ1-5,.,TRBV18,few,CASSPGARQPQHF,TGTGCCAGCTCCCCGGGGGCACGGCAGCCCCAGCATTTT
TRBJ2-7,.,TRBV6-5,.,CASSYRDTPTYEQYF,TGTGCCAGCAGTTACCGGGACACGCCAACCTACGAGCAGTACTTC
TRBJ2-3,.,TRBV28,.,CASSFRLITDTQYF,TGTGCCAGCAGTTTCCGGTTAATCACAGATACGCAGTATTTT
TRBJ2-1,TRBD1,TRBV9,.,CASSPRQGANEQFF,TGTGCCAGCAGCCCCCGACAGGGCGCCAATGAGCAGTTCTTC
TRBJ1-2,.,TRBV20-1,.,CSDRRDYGYTF,TGCAGTGACCGGAGAGACTATGGCTACACCTTC
TRBJ1-4,.,TRBV7-2,.,CASSPAPRSEKLFF,TGTGCCAGCAGCCCGGCCCCGAGAAGTGAAAAACTGTTTTTT
TRBJ1-4,.,TRBV25-1,.,CASSRKGVSLWEKLFF,TGTGCCAGCAGTCGGAAGGGAGTGTCCCTTTGGGAAAAACTGTTTTTT
TRBJ1-3,.,TRBV30,.,CAWSLTADSGNTIYF,TGTGCCTGGAGTCTCACGGCCGACTCTGGAAACACCATATATTTT